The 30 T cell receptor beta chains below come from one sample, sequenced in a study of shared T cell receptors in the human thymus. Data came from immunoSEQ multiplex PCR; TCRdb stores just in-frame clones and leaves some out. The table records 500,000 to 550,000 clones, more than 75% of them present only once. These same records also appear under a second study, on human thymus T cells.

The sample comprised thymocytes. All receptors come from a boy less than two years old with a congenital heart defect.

CDR3 residues: CASSLGAGNYGYTF. The DNA of the CDR3 is TGTGCCAGCAGCTTGGGGGCAGGAAACTATGGCTACACCTTC. This chain joins TRBV5-5 and TRBJ1-2; D is ambiguous. The V gene lost 0 bases and the J gene lost 2 bases, with 8 bases spanning the gap. This CDR3 contains 14 residues. Germline V gene sequence: CDR1 SGHKS, CDR2 YYEKEE (reference sequence).

CDR3 DNA: TGTGCCAGCAGGGTGGGAGGGCCCTACGAGCAGTACTTC. Its translation is CASRVGGPYEQYF. The chain combines TRBV2 with TRBJ2-7; 7 bases are shared with TRBD2. With V trimmed by 6 bases and J by 2 bases, 4 bases remained unmatched. The germline V gene has CDR1 SNHLY and CDR2 FYNNEI. The CDR3 is 13 amino acids.

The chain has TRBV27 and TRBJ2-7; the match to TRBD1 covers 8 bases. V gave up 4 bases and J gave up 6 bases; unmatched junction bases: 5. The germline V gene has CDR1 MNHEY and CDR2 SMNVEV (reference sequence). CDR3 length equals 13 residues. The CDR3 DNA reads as TGTGCCAGCAGTTCGACAGGGGCCGGCGAGCAGTACTTC. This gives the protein CASSSTGAGEQYF.

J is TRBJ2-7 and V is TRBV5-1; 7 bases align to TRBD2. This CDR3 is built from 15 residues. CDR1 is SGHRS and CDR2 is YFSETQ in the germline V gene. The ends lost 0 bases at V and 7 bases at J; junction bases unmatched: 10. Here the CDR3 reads CASSLDGRRGWEQYF. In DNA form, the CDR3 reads TGCGCCAGCAGCTTGGACGGGAGGCGAGGATGGGAGCAGTACTTC.

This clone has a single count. CDR3 sequence: CATRTLAGGQRFTDTQYF. DNA of the CDR3: TGTGCCACCAGGACACTAGCGGGAGGCCAACGCTTCACAGATACGCAGTATTTT. The genes are TRBV15 and TRBJ2-3, with 12 bases matching TRBD2. Unmatched junction bases numbered 12, after V lost 6 bases and J lost 2 bases. This CDR3 comprises 18 residues. From germline, CDR1 is LNHNV and CDR2 YYDKDF (reference sequence).

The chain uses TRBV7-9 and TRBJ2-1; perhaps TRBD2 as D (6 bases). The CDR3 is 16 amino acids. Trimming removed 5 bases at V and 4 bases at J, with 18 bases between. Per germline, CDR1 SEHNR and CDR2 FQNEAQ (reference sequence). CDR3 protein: CASSPGLASYYNEQFF. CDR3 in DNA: TGTGCCAGCAGCCCAGGGCTAGCGAGTTATTACAATGAGCAGTTCTTC. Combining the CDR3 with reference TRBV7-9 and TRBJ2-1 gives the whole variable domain DTGVSQNPRHKITKRGQNVTFRCDPISEHNRLYWYRQTLGQGPEFLTYFQNEAQLEKSRLLSDRFSAERPKGSFSTLEIQRTEQGDSAMYLCASSPGLASYYNEQFFGPGTRLTVL.

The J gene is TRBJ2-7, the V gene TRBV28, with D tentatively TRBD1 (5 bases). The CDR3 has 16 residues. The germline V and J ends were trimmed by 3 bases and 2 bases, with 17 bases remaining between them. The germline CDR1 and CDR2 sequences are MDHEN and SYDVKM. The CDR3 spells CASSFRYRHTPYEQYF. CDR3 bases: TGTGCCAGCAGTTTTCGGTACAGGCACACTCCCTACGAGCAGTACTTC.

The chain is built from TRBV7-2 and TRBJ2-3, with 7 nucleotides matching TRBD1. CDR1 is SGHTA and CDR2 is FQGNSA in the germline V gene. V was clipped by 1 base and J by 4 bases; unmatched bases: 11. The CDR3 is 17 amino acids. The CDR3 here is CASSLGWDSPSPDTQYF. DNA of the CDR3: TGTGCCAGCAGCTTAGGTTGGGACAGCCCCTCCCCAGATACGCAGTATTTT.

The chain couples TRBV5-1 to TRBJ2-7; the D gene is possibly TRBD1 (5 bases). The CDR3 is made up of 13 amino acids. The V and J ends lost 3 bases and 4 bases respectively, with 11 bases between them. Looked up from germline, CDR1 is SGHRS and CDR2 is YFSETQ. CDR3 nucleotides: TGCGCCAGCAGCTCCAGGGATACGTACGAGCAGTACTTC. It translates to CASSSRDTYEQYF.

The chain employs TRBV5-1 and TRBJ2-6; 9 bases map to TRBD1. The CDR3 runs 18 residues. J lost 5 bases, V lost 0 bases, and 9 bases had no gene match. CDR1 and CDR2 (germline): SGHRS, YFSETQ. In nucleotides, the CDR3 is TGCGCCAGCAGCTTGGAGGCGGGACAGGGCCGATGGGCCAACGTCCTGACTTTC. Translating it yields CASSLEAGQGRWANVLTF.

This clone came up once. CDR3 sequence (DNA): TGTGCCAGCAGTTCCCCCTATCCCTCCTACGAGCAGTACTTC. It codes for CASSSPYPSYEQYF. V is TRBV28 and J is TRBJ2-7; the D is unclear. CDR3 length: 14 residues. CDR1 MDHEN and CDR2 SYDVKM come from the germline V gene. V dropped 4 bases and J dropped 0 bases, with 10 bases sitting between them.

The CDR3 bases are TGTGCCAGCAGCACTGGGACAGCGGCGAATGAAAAACTGTTTTTT. Its translation is CASSTGTAANEKLFF. This chain links TRBV9 with TRBJ1-4, with 7 bases matching TRBD1. The length of the CDR3 is 15 residues. Germline V CDR1 and CDR2: SGDLS, YYNGEE. V lost 4 bases and J lost 5; bases outside the gene matches: 8.

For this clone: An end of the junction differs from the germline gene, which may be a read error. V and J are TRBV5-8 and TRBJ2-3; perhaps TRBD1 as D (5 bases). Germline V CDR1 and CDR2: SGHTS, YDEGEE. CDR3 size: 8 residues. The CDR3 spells CASSWKGF. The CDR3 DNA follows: TGTGCCAGCAGCTGGAAGGGGTTT.

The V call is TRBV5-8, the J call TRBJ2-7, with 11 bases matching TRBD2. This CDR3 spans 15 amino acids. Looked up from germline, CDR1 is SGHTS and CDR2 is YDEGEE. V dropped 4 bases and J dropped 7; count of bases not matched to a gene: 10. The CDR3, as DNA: TGTGCCAGCAGCCCAGTAGCGGGAGGGCCAGGAGAGCAGTACTTC. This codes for CASSPVAGGPGEQYF.

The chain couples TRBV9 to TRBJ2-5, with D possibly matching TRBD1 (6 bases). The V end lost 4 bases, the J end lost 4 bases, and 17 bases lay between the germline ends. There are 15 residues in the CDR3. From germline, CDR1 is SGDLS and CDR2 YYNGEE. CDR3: CASSPHGQLRETQYF. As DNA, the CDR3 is TGTGCCAGCAGCCCACATGGACAGTTAAGAGAGACCCAGTACTTC.

The CDR3 sequence is CASSLGGPPSYEQYF. The CDR3 DNA follows: TGCGCCAGCAGCTTGGGGGGGCCGCCCTCCTACGAGCAGTACTTC. This chain joins TRBV5-1 and TRBJ2-7; D perhaps matches TRBD1 (6 bases). Trimming pared 0 bases from V and 0 bases from J, leaving 10 bases between. CDR3 size: 15 residues. CDR1 and CDR2 from the germline V gene are SGHRS and YFSETQ.

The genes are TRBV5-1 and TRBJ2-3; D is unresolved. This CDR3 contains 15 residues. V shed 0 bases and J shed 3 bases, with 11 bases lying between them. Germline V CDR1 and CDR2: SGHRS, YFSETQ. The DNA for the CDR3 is TGCGCCAGCAGCTTGGCAGGCGTGGAAACAGATACGCAGTATTTT. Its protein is CASSLAGVETDTQYF.

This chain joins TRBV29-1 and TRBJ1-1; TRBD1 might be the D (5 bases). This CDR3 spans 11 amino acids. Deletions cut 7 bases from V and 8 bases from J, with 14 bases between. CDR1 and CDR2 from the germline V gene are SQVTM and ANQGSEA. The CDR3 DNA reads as TGCAGCGGGGGCCCCGGCCTCGAAGCTTTCTTT. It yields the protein CSGGPGLEAFF.

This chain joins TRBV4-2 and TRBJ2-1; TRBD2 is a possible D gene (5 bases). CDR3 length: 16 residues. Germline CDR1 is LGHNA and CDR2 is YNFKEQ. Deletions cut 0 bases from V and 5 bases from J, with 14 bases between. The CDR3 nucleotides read TGTGCCAGCAGCCAAGATCCCCTAGCTCCAAACAATGAGCAGTTCTTC. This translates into CASSQDPLAPNNEQFF.

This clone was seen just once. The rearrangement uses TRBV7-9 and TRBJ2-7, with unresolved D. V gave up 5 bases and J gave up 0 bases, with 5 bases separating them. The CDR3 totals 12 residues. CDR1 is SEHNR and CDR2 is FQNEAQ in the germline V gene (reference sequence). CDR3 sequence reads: CASSQHSYEQYF. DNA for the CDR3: TGTGCCAGCAGCCAACACTCCTACGAGCAGTACTTC. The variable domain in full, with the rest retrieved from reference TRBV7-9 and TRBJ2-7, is DTGVSQNPRHKITKRGQNVTFRCDPISEHNRLYWYRQTLGQGPEFLTYFQNEAQLEKSRLLSDRFSAERPKGSFSTLEIQRTEQGDSAMYLCASSQHSYEQYFGPGTRLTVT.

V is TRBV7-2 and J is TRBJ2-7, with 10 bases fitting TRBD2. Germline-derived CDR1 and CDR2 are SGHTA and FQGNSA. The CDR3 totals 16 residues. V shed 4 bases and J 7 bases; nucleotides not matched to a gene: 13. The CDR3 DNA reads TGTGCCAGCAGCTCCACTTCCCCTAGCGGGAGCCAGGAGCAGTACTTC. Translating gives CASSSTSPSGSQEQYF.

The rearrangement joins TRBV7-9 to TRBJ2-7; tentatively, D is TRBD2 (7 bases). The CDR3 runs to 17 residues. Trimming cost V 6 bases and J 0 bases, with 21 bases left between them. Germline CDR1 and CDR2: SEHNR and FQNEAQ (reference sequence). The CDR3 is CASRIEGGEAPSYEQYF. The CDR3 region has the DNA TGTGCCAGCAGAATAGAGGGGGGGGAGGCCCCCTCCTACGAGCAGTACTTC.

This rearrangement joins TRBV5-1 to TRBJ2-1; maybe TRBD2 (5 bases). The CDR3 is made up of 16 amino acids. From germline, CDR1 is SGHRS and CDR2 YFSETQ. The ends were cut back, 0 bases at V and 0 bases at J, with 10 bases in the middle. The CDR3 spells CASSLVWESSYNEQFF. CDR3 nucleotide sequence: TGCGCCAGCAGCTTGGTTTGGGAGAGCTCCTACAATGAGCAGTTCTTC.

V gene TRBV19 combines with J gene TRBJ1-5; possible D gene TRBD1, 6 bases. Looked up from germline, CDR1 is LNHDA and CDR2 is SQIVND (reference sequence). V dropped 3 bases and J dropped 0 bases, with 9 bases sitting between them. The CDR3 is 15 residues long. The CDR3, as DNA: TGTGCCAGTAGTATCGGACAGTATAGCAATCAGCCCCAGCATTTT. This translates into CASSIGQYSNQPQHF.

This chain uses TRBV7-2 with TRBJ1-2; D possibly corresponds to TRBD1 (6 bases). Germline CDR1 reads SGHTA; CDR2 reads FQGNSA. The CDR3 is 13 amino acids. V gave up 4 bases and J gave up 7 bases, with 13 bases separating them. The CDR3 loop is CASSSGDRGGYTF. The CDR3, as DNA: TGTGCCAGCAGCTCAGGGGATCGGGGTGGCTACACCTTC.

In DNA, the CDR3 is TGTGCCAGTAGTATAGAGGTGAGGCAGGGTATTTTTAGCGGGGAGCTGTTTTTT. It codes for CASSIEVRQGIFSGELFF. The chain recombines TRBV19 with TRBJ2-2; possibly TRBD1 for D (5 bases). The CDR3 is 18 residues long. Germline-derived CDR1 and CDR2 are LNHDA and SQIVND (reference sequence). V gave up 0 bases and J gave up 7 bases, with 21 bases separating them.

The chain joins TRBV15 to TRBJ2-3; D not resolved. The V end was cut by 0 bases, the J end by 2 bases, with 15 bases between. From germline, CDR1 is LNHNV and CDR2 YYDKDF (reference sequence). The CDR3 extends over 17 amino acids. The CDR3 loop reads CATSRDLNFFLTDTQYF. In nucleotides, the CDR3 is TGTGCCACCAGCAGAGATCTGAACTTCTTCCTCACAGATACGCAGTATTTT.

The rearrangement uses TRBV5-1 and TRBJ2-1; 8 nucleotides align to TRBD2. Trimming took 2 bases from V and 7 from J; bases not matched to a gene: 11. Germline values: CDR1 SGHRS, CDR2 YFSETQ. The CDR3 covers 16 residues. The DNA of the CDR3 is TGCGCCAGCAGCTTAGGGTCCGGGAGGGCCTTGAATGAGCAGTTCTTC. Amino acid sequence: CASSLGSGRALNEQFF.

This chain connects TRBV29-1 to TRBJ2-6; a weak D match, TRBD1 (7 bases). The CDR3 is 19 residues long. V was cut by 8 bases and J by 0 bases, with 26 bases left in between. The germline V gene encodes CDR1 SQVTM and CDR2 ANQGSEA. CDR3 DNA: TGCAGCCCACGGAGGGGGCCGCAAATCAAGGGCTCTGGGGCCAACGTCCTGACTTTC. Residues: CSPRRGPQIKGSGANVLTF.

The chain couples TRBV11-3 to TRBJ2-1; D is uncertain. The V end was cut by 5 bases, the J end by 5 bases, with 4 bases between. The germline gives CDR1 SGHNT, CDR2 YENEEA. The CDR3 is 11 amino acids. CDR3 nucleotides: TGTGCCAGCAGCCTAAACAATGAGCAGTTCTTC. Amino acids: CASSLNNEQFF.